This T cell receptor beta chain was profiled in a study of shared clonotypes between healthy human individuals. General study findings and limits: A generally larger estimated richness was seen in naive subsets than in memory subsets.

The repertoire was sequenced with immunoSEQ multiplex PCR; TCRdb's copy has only in-frame clones and lacks some. This table holds more than 2 million clones, about 95% found once. This clone was found once. What it recognizes is unknown. The CDR3 spans 12 residues. Trimming stripped 5 bases from V and 4 bases from J, with 11 bases between. Per germline, CDR1 GTSNPN and CDR2 SVGIG (reference sequence). Only CD45RO-negative cells positively selected for CCR7 counted as naive CD8 cells, so terminally differentiated effector memory CD45RA+ cells were excluded. This clonotype was sampled from a man younger than 35 in good health. The chain joins TRBV30 to TRBJ1-1; D gene ambiguous. Sequenced: naive CD8+ T cells sorted from blood. The chain's CDR3 is CAWDPSTTEAFF. CDR3 sequence (DNA): TGTGCCTGGGACCCCTCAACCACTGAAGCTTTCTTT. Supplemented by reference TRBV30 and TRBJ1-1, the full variable domain reads SQTIHQWPATLVQPVGSPLSLECTVEGTSNPNLYWYRQAAGRGLQLLFYSVGIGQISSEVPQNLSASRPQDRQFILSSKKLLLSDSGFYLCAWDPSTTEAFFGQGTRLTVV.